This T cell receptor (beta chain) was profiled in a study of T cell responses to AZD1222 COVID-19 vaccine. Turning to the study itself: Combined were second doses at about 4 or about 12 weeks.

Study findings and constraints: Elevations in Spike-specific TCR breadth and depth followed administration of two AZD1222 doses.

Germline-derived CDR1 and CDR2 are SGHDT and YYEEEE. The V gene lost 4 bases and the J gene lost 2 bases, with 20 bases spanning the gap. The CDR3 totals 17 residues. The repertoire was sequenced with immunoSEQ multiplex PCR; TCRdb's copy has only in-frame clones and lacks some. The sample has fewer than 200,000 clones, more than 80% seen once. Note on this clone: Its antigen is unknown.

The sample consisted of peripheral blood, taken on day 0 of AZD1222 vaccination. The chain is built from TRBV5-6 and TRBJ2-3, with D maybe TRBD2 (5 bases). This clonotype originated in an adult in good health. CDR3 nucleotide sequence: TGTGCCAGCAGCCCTGTGGGAGCCGCAGCGACCACAGATACGCAGTATTTT. This gives the protein CASSPVGAAATTDTQYF.